This entry lists 4 T cell receptor beta chains sequenced from one sample in a study of blood T cell repertoires in COVID-19. Libraries were prepared by immunoSEQ multiplex PCR; TCRdb keeps only in-frame clonotypes and omits some of them. The sample has some 200,000 clones; 70% to 90% are singletons. Sequenced: peripheral blood. The receptor source for this set is a human donor in a cohort sampled during active COVID-19.

The chain links TRBV5-5 to TRBJ1-2, with 7 bases identical to TRBD1. The germline CDR1 and CDR2 sequences are SGHKS and YYEKEE (reference sequence). V trimming: 2 bases; J trimming: 3 bases; junction bases outside the gene matches: 7. This CDR3 has 15 residues. CDR3 sequence: CASSFIDRADYGYTF. CDR3 DNA: TGTGCCAGCAGCTTTATAGACAGGGCCGACTATGGCTACACCTTC. The full variable domain, completed using reference TRBV5-5 and TRBJ1-2, is DAGVTQSPTHLIKTRGQQVTLRCSPISGHKSVSWYQQVLGQGPQFIFQYYEKEERGRGNFPDRFSARQFPNYSSELNVNALLLGDSALYLCASSFIDRADYGYTFGSGTRLTVV.

The DNA for the CDR3 is TGTGCCAGCAGAAACCCCGGGGGGGACAGTAACCCCAATGAGCAGTTCTTC. Translation gives CASRNPGGDSNPNEQFF. This sequence joins TRBV11-2 and TRBJ2-1, with D maybe TRBD2 (8 bases). This CDR3 contains 17 residues. Between the trimmed V and J ends, which lost 6 bases and 6 bases, there was a span of 24 bases. The V gene's germline CDR1 is SGHAT and CDR2 FQNNGV.

This sequence joins TRBV18 and TRBJ2-2; perhaps TRBD2 as D (6 bases). The CDR3 length is 14 residues. From germline, CDR1 is KGHSH and CDR2 LQKENI. V was cut by 6 bases and J by 6 bases, with 14 bases left in between. The CDR3 spells CASSPTGEAGELFF. In DNA, the CDR3 is TGTGCCAGCTCCCCCACCGGGGAGGCCGGGGAGCTGTTTTTT.

This clone was seen just once. The rearrangement uses TRBV27 and TRBJ2-5, with D possibly matching TRBD1 (5 bases). Trimming removed 5 bases at V and 2 bases at J, with 15 bases between. Germline assignment: CDR1 MNHEY and CDR2 SMNVEV (reference sequence). The CDR3 is 15 amino acids. The CDR3 DNA sequence: TGTGCCAGCAGTCCTTCGGTGGGGCCTCAAGAGACCCAGTACTTC. Protein product: CASSPSVGPQETQYF.